The 15 T cell receptor beta chains below come from one sample, sequenced in a study of T cell responses to AZD1222 COVID-19 vaccine. Measured with immunoSEQ multiplex PCR; TCRdb has only the in-frame clones, and not every one. The table for this sample gives about 140,000 clones. The sample was peripheral blood. These TCRs come from an adult in good health.

This chain joins TRBV5-6 and TRBJ2-1, with TRBD2 identical over 7 bases. V lost 4 bases and J lost 1; bases outside the gene matches: 8. Germline values: CDR1 SGHDT, CDR2 YYEEEE. There are 16 residues in the CDR3. The CDR3 region has the DNA TGTGCCAGCAGCCTGGGGGGAGGGGCTTCCTACAATGAGCAGTTCTTC. It encodes CASSLGGGASYNEQFF.

This sequence joins TRBV5-1 and TRBJ2-1, with 7 bases lining up with TRBD1. Germline V lookup: CDR1 SGHRS, CDR2 YFSETQ. The CDR3 contains 15 residues. V was clipped by 5 bases and J by 3 bases; unmatched bases: 8. The CDR3 loop reads CASRLGQDLYNEQFF. As DNA, the CDR3 is TGCGCCAGCAGACTCGGACAGGACCTCTACAATGAGCAGTTCTTC. Drawing the rest from reference TRBV5-1 and TRBJ2-1, the complete variable domain is KAGVTQTPRYLIKTRGQQVTLSCSPISGHRSVSWYQQTPGQGLQFLFEYFSETQRNKGNFPGRFSGRQFSNSRSEMNVSTLELGDSALYLCASRLGQDLYNEQFFGPGTRLTVL.

The V and J genes are TRBV7-9 and TRBJ2-1; 10 nucleotides line up with TRBD2. Germline V lookup: CDR1 SEHNR, CDR2 FQNEAQ (reference sequence). CDR3 length equals 18 residues. V shed 5 bases, J shed 0 bases, and the junction held 10 bases outside the gene matches. CDR3 loop: CASSPTRGLAASYNEQFF. The CDR3 DNA reads TGTGCCAGCAGCCCGACTCGCGGACTAGCGGCCTCCTACAATGAGCAGTTCTTC.

The rearrangement uses TRBV5-5 and TRBJ2-2, with D unresolved. Trimming removed 0 bases at V and 6 bases at J, with 9 bases between. The CDR3 is made up of 14 amino acids. Germline-derived CDR1 and CDR2 are SGHKS and YYEKEE (reference sequence). The CDR3 loop is CASSLGHGPGELFF. In DNA form, the CDR3 reads TGTGCCAGCAGCTTGGGACACGGGCCCGGGGAGCTGTTTTTT. The full variable domain, in which reference TRBV5-5 and TRBJ2-2 provide the parts outside the CDR3, is DAGVTQSPTHLIKTRGQQVTLRCSPISGHKSVSWYQQVLGQGPQFIFQYYEKEERGRGNFPDRFSARQFPNYSSELNVNALLLGDSALYLCASSLGHGPGELFFGEGSRLTVL.

V usage is TRBV5-1 and J usage is TRBJ2-6, with 8 bases identical to TRBD1. This CDR3 has 17 residues. The germline V gene encodes CDR1 SGHRS and CDR2 YFSETQ. V gave up 4 bases and J gave up 1 base; unmatched junction bases: 7. In nucleotides, the CDR3 is TGCGCCAGCAGCCAGAACCAGGGGGCTTCTGGGGCCAACGTCCTGACTTTC. This translates into CASSQNQGASGANVLTF.

This chain uses TRBV9 with TRBJ2-3, with D tentatively TRBD2 (7 bases). Trimming took 0 bases from V and 3 from J, leaving 14 bases between them. From germline, CDR1 is SGDLS and CDR2 YYNGEE. The CDR3 totals 16 residues. The chain's CDR3 is CASSVVSGGATDTQYF. In nucleotides, the CDR3 is TGTGCCAGCAGCGTAGTGAGTGGGGGGGCAACAGATACGCAGTATTTT.

The chain is built from TRBV7-9 and TRBJ1-6; no clear D gene. The germline gives CDR1 SEHNR, CDR2 FQNEAQ (reference sequence). With 1 base removed from V and 7 bases from J, the gap between germline ends came to 11 bases. The CDR3 covers 15 residues. The CDR3 sequence: CASSLVGSLNSPLHF. The CDR3 nucleotides read TGTGCCAGCAGCTTAGTGGGGTCTTTGAATTCACCCCTCCACTTT.

This chain links TRBV5-4 with TRBJ1-4; 8 bases fit TRBD1. Germline V lookup: CDR1 SGHNT, CDR2 YYREEE (reference sequence). Trimming cost V 6 bases and J 2 bases; bases outside gene matches: 3. This CDR3 spans 14 amino acids. CDR3 sequence: CASTRTGTNEKLFF. CDR3 DNA: TGTGCCAGCACCCGGACAGGGACTAATGAAAAACTGTTTTTT.

This sequence joins TRBV28 and TRBJ1-2; D remains ambiguous. The CDR3 totals 15 residues. CDR1 and CDR2 (germline): MDHEN, SYDVKM. Between the trimmed V and J ends, which lost 9 bases and 2 bases, there was a span of 19 bases. CDR3 sequence reads: CASRFSVANNYGYTF. DNA of the CDR3: TGTGCCAGTCGTTTCTCGGTCGCTAACAACTATGGCTACACCTTC.

This chain joins TRBV18 and TRBJ2-7, with D maybe TRBD1 (6 bases). This CDR3 is 15 amino acids long. Trimming stripped 2 bases from V and 3 bases from J, with 14 bases between. CDR1 and CDR2 from the germline V gene are KGHSH and LQKENI. The CDR3 sequence is CASSPKQGSVYEQYF. The CDR3 bases are TGTGCCAGCTCACCAAAACAGGGCTCGGTCTACGAGCAGTACTTC. Together with reference TRBV18 and TRBJ2-7, the CDR3 gives the full variable domain: NAGVMQNPRHLVRRRGQEARLRCSPMKGHSHVYWYRQLPEEGLKFMVYLQKENIIDESGMPKERFSAEFPKEGPSILRIQQVVRGDSAAYFCASSPKQGSVYEQYFGPGTRLTVT.

The V call is TRBV6-5, the J call TRBJ2-3; 8 nucleotides align to TRBD1. Trimming cost V 5 bases and J 13 bases; bases outside gene matches: 8. Per the germline V gene, CDR1 is MNHEY and CDR2 is SVGAGI. The CDR3 spans 12 residues. This CDR3 reads CASSHGGQGKYF. As DNA, the CDR3 is TGTGCCAGCAGTCACGGCGGACAGGGAAAGTATTTT.

The rearrangement links TRBV10-3 to TRBJ1-5, with 9 bases lining up with TRBD1. The CDR3 runs to 15 residues. V shed 0 bases and J 6 bases; nucleotides not matched to a gene: 3. Germline V CDR1 and CDR2: ENHRY, SYGVKD. The CDR3 sequence is CAISESGQGGQPQHF. In DNA form, the CDR3 reads TGTGCCATCAGTGAGTCGGGACAGGGCGGTCAGCCCCAGCATTTT.

The chain couples TRBV4-2 to TRBJ1-1, with D hard to call. With 6 bases removed from V and 1 base from J, the gap between germline ends came to 12 bases. The CDR3 length is 14 residues. Germline values: CDR1 LGHNA, CDR2 YNFKEQ. CDR3 amino acids: CASRAGRKNTEAFF. CDR3 in DNA: TGTGCCAGCAGAGCGGGCCGTAAGAACACTGAAGCTTTCTTT.

The chain is built from TRBV4-2 and TRBJ2-1; the match to TRBD2 covers 13 bases. The CDR3 length is 17 residues. Looked up from germline, CDR1 is LGHNA and CDR2 is YNFKEQ. V gave up 4 bases and J gave up 10 bases; unmatched junction bases: 13. The chain's CDR3 is CASSRTRLAGGPGEQFF. The CDR3 DNA follows: TGTGCCAGCAGCCGAACACGACTAGCGGGGGGTCCCGGAGAGCAGTTCTTC.

The chain recombines TRBV2 with TRBJ1-1; TRBD1 matches 8 bases. V trimming: 5 bases; J trimming: 10 bases; junction bases outside the gene matches: 6. The germline V gene has CDR1 SNHLY and CDR2 FYNNEI. The CDR3 has 12 residues. The CDR3 is CASSLRQGRAFF. In DNA form, the CDR3 reads TGTGCCAGCAGTTTGAGACAGGGGCGAGCTTTCTTT.